The rows below give T cell receptor beta chains drawn from one sample of a study of T cell repertoires in cytomegalovirus infection. TCRdb re-called the reads with MiXCR, one entry per CDR3 protein. The data show 560,000 or so distinct CDR3 sequences, about 17% seen once. Input material: CD8+ T cells from PBMCs. These receptors came from a human donor in good health (CMV status not recorded). Some clones in this sample may be carry-over from other donors' samples. The CDR3 runs from the conserved cysteine through the conserved F or W. The D gene is left open where the match is weak. Clone sizes are given selectively: once, few, many, or a class where the clone is expanded.

clone_size: NA; j_call: TRBJ2-4; d_call: NA; v_call: TRBV18; cdr3_aa: CASSLELAKNIQYF; cdr3_nt: TGTGCCAGCTCACTAGAGTTAGCCAAAAACATTCAGTACTTC
clone_size: NA; j_call: TRBJ1-5; d_call: NA; v_call: TRBV15; cdr3_aa: CATSRDRAENQPQHF; cdr3_nt: TGTGCCACCAGCAGAGATCGGGCAGAGAATCAGCCCCAGCATTTT
clone_size: NA; j_call: TRBJ1-1; d_call: NA; v_call: TRBV12-3/TRBV12-4; cdr3_aa: CASRGPEAFF; cdr3_nt: TGTGCCAGCCGGGGACCAGAAGCTTTCTTT
clone_size: many; j_call: TRBJ2-3; d_call: TRBD1; v_call: TRBV7-8; cdr3_aa: CASSHSRGQGGDTQYF; cdr3_nt: TGTGCCAGCAGTCATAGTCGGGGACAGGGTGGGGATACGCAGTATTTT
clone_size: few; j_call: TRBJ1-4; d_call: NA; v_call: TRBV2; cdr3_aa: CASRPTGLNEKLFF; cdr3_nt: TGTGCCAGCAGACCAACAGGACTCAATGAAAAACTGTTTTTT
clone_size: many; j_call: TRBJ2-5; d_call: NA; v_call: TRBV6-1; cdr3_aa: CASTLQVGPLRETQYF; cdr3_nt: TGTGCCAGCACCCTTCAGGTGGGACCCCTGAGGGAGACCCAGTACTTC
clone_size: many; j_call: TRBJ2-7; d_call: TRBD2; v_call: TRBV9; cdr3_aa: CASSGRAGTSGSEQYF; cdr3_nt: TGTGCCAGCAGCGGCCGGGCCGGGACTAGCGGGAGCGAGCAGTACTTC
clone_size: few; j_call: TRBJ2-1; d_call: NA; v_call: TRBV20-1; cdr3_aa: CSATLVWFLCGKAYEQFF; cdr3_nt: TGCAGTGCTACTTTAGTTTGGTTCTTATGCGGGAAGGCGTATGAGCAGTTCTTC
clone_size: NA; j_call: TRBJ2-2; d_call: NA; v_call: TRBV29-1; cdr3_aa: CSVVHSPNTGELFF; cdr3_nt: TGCAGCGTTGTCCACAGCCCGAACACCGGGGAGCTGTTTTTT
clone_size: NA; j_call: TRBJ1-1; d_call: NA; v_call: TRBV29-1; cdr3_aa: CSVPGNYMNTEAFF; cdr3_nt: TGCAGCGTCCCAGGGAACTACATGAACACTGAAGCTTTCTTT
clone_size: many; j_call: TRBJ2-1; d_call: TRBD1; v_call: TRBV27; cdr3_aa: CASDPISTGGRYNEQFF; cdr3_nt: TGTGCCAGCGACCCCATTTCGACAGGGGGCAGGTACAATGAGCAGTTCTTC
clone_size: many; j_call: TRBJ1-2; d_call: NA; v_call: TRBV15; cdr3_aa: CATSRDRAARYGYTF; cdr3_nt: TGTGCCACCAGCAGAGATCGTGCGGCGCGCTATGGCTACACCTTC
clone_size: NA; j_call: TRBJ2-3; d_call: NA; v_call: TRBV9; cdr3_aa: CASSVGYSNTDTQYF; cdr3_nt: TGTGCCAGCAGCGTAGGTTACAGCAACACAGATACGCAGTATTTT
clone_size: many; j_call: TRBJ2-1; d_call: NA; v_call: TRBV12-3/TRBV12-4; cdr3_aa: CASSHPEELSSYNEQFF; cdr3_nt: TGTGCCAGCAGCCACCCGGAGGAGCTAAGCTCCTACAATGAGCAGTTCTTC
clone_size: few; j_call: TRBJ1-2; d_call: TRBD1; v_call: TRBV7-3; cdr3_aa: CASSLTGTGVDGYTF; cdr3_nt: TGTGCCAGCAGCCTAACCGGGACAGGGGTAGACGGCTACACCTTC
clone_size: NA; j_call: TRBJ2-7; d_call: NA; v_call: TRBV27; cdr3_aa: CASSFQASFVYEQYF; cdr3_nt: TGTGCCAGCAGTTTTCAGGCTAGCTTCGTCTACGAGCAGTACTTC
clone_size: NA; j_call: TRBJ2-6; d_call: NA; v_call: TRBV19; cdr3_aa: CASTPAPLPDRFFSGANVLTF; cdr3_nt: TGTGCCAGTACCCCCGCGCCCCTACCCGACAGGTTTTTTTCTGGGGCCAACGTCCTGACTTTC
clone_size: NA; j_call: TRBJ1-1; d_call: NA; v_call: TRBV19; cdr3_aa: CASSITRSGYEAFF; cdr3_nt: TGTGCCAGTAGTATAACCCGTTCAGGGTATGAAGCTTTCTTT
clone_size: NA; j_call: TRBJ1-2; d_call: NA; v_call: TRBV27; cdr3_aa: CASSSSLGRGGGYTF; cdr3_nt: TGTGCCAGCAGTTCAAGTTTAGGGAGGGGAGGTGGCTACACCTTC
clone_size: many; j_call: TRBJ2-5; d_call: TRBD1; v_call: TRBV12-5; cdr3_aa: CASALFPPIHGQAQETQYF; cdr3_nt: TGTGCTAGTGCCCTCTTTCCACCCATCCACGGACAGGCCCAAGAGACCCAGTACTTC
clone_size: few; j_call: TRBJ2-5; d_call: NA; v_call: TRBV5-1; cdr3_aa: CASSLGGQGLQETQYF; cdr3_nt: TGCGCCAGCAGCTTGGGGGGTCAGGGTCTACAAGAGACCCAGTACTTC
clone_size: few; j_call: TRBJ1-1; d_call: NA; v_call: TRBV14; cdr3_aa: CASSPYPGDTEAFF; cdr3_nt: TGTGCCAGCAGCCCATACCCGGGAGACACTGAAGCTTTCTTT
clone_size: many; j_call: TRBJ2-1; d_call: NA; v_call: TRBV7-8; cdr3_aa: CASSLTLRGDENEQFF; cdr3_nt: TGTGCCAGCAGCTTAACTCTACGAGGCGACGAGAATGAGCAGTTCTTC
clone_size: few; j_call: TRBJ2-1; d_call: NA; v_call: TRBV13; cdr3_aa: CASSRWGDPSNEQFF; cdr3_nt: TGTGCCAGCAGCAGGTGGGGGGATCCGTCTAATGAGCAGTTCTTC
clone_size: NA; j_call: TRBJ2-1; d_call: TRBD2; v_call: TRBV24-1; cdr3_aa: CSTSDHGRSSYNEQFF; cdr3_nt: TGTTCCACCAGTGACCACGGGAGGAGCTCCTACAATGAGCAGTTCTTC
clone_size: many; j_call: TRBJ1-2; d_call: NA; v_call: TRBV7-9; cdr3_aa: CASSLELATYYGYTF; cdr3_nt: TGTGCCAGCAGCCTAGAGTTAGCTACTTACTATGGCTACACCTTC
clone_size: many; j_call: TRBJ1-6; d_call: TRBD1; v_call: TRBV12-3/TRBV12-4; cdr3_aa: CASSSGTGFSPLHF; cdr3_nt: TGTGCCAGCAGTTCCGGGACAGGGTTTTCACCCCTCCACTTT
clone_size: NA; j_call: TRBJ2-1; d_call: NA; v_call: TRBV5-8; cdr3_aa: CASSLVAATSYNEQFF; cdr3_nt: TGTGCCAGCAGCTTGGTGGCAGCAACCTCCTACAATGAGCAGTTCTTC
clone_size: many; j_call: TRBJ2-1; d_call: TRBD2; v_call: TRBV7-8; cdr3_aa: CASSTATQREGQNEQFF; cdr3_nt: TGTGCCAGCAGCACGGCGACCCAGCGGGAGGGCCAGAATGAGCAGTTCTTC
clone_size: many; j_call: TRBJ2-1; d_call: TRBD1; v_call: TRBV7-2; cdr3_aa: CASSPGQGNNEQFF; cdr3_nt: TGTGCCAGCAGCCCGGGACAGGGAAACAATGAGCAGTTCTTC
clone_size: few; j_call: TRBJ2-5; d_call: TRBD2; v_call: TRBV20-1; cdr3_aa: CSASRTSGTQETQYF; cdr3_nt: TGCAGTGCGTCGCGGACTAGCGGGACGCAAGAGACCCAGTACTTC